The T cell receptor (beta chain) under discussion was sequenced for a study of OX40 agonist ivuxolimab in advanced cancers. Across the study: Patient treatment consisted of intravenous ivuxolimab administration every 2 weeks at 0.01 to 10 mg/kg. Whole-study findings and limits: At doses 0.1 to 3.0 mg/kg, CD4+ and CD8+ clones expanded. Researchers did not establish what antigens the expanded peripheral T cells target.

As concerns this clone: Its antigen is unidentified.

Sequencing used immunoSEQ multiplex PCR; TCRdb keeps in-frame clones, though not all of them. Among 120,000 or so clones, around 90% were seen once, and the ten largest hold less than 0.35%. The CDR3 consists of 11 residues. Germline V gives CDR1 MNHEY, CDR2 SVGAGI. Trimming took off 3 bases at V and 3 bases at J, with 3 bases between the two ends. This chain uses TRBV6-5 with TRBJ2-7; D is unclear. Sequenced here: CD4+ or CD8+ T cells sorted from blood, sampled in a trial of the OX40 agonist ivuxolimab. This receptor was obtained from an adult with an advanced solid tumor such as melanoma, head and neck, liver or kidney cancer. In nucleotides, the CDR3 is TGTGCCAGCAGTTATCGCTACGAGCAGTACTTC. Translated: CASSYRYEQYF.